This T cell receptor (beta chain) was sequenced for a study of blood T cell repertoires in COVID-19. About the study: Sites in the United States, Italy and Spain provided acute and convalescent COVID-19 samples. PBMCs, B-cell-depleted T cells, or T cells were the source of the cDNA or gDNA that made up the material.

Clones were read by immunoSEQ multiplex PCR, and TCRdb kept only the in-frame ones, dropping some. The table shows some 290,000 clones, with roughly 86% occurring only once. Germline V lookup: CDR1 SGHAT, CDR2 FQDESV (reference sequence). V was clipped by 1 base and J by 7 bases, with 17 bases between them. The CDR3 runs to 16 residues. V gene TRBV11-1 combines with J gene TRBJ2-1; D is undetermined. The material sequenced was peripheral blood. The source is a man aged 18 to 35 with active or convalescent COVID-19. The CDR3 here is CASSLGVSLLRNEQFF. CDR3 sequence (DNA): TGTGCCAGCAGCTTAGGGGTGTCCTTACTGAGGAATGAGCAGTTCTTC.